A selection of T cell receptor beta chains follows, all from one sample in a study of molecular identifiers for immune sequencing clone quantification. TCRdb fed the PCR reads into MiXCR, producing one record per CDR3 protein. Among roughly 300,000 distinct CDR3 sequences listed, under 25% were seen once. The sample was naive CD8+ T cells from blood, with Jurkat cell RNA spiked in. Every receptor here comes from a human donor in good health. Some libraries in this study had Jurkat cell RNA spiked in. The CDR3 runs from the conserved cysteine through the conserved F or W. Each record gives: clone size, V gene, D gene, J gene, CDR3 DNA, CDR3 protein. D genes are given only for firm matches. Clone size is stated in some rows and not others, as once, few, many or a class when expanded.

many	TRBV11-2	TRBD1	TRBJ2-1	TGTGCCAGCAGCCCCGGGACAGGGGAATACAATGAGCAGTTCTTC	CASSPGTGEYNEQFF
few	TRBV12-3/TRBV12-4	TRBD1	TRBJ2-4	TGTGCCAGCACCCTCACAGGGGAGAGTATCATTCAGTACTTC	CASTLTGESIIQYF
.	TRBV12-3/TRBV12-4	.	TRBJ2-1	TGTGCCAGCAGTTTAGCGGTTGGGGTCCATGACAATGAGCAGTTCTTC	CASSLAVGVHDNEQFF
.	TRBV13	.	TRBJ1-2	TGTGCCAGCAGCTTGGGACATATCTATGGCTACGCCTTC	CASSLGHIYGYAF
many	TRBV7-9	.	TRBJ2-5	TGTGCCAGCAGCGATGGACTTCAGGAGACCCAGTACTTC	CASSDGLQETQYF
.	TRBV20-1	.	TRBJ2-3	TGCAGTGCTAGCGTGGCGGGGGCGGTTCAAGATACGCAGTATTTT	CSASVAGAVQDTQYF
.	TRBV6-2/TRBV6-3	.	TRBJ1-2	TGTGCCAGCAGTGAAGGACATGAGCTTGGCTACACCTTC	CASSEGHELGYTF
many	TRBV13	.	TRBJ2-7	TGTGCCAGCAGCCCCGGCAAGTTGAATTACTACGAGCAGTACTTC	CASSPGKLNYYEQYF
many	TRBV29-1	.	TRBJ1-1	TGCAGCGTTGAAGATTTGGGGACTCCTGAAGCTTTCTTT	CSVEDLGTPEAFF
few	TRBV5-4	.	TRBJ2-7	TGTGCCAGCAGCTTTCTAGCGAGACCCTACGAGCAGTACTTC	CASSFLARPYEQYF
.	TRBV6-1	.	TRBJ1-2	TGTGCCAGCAGTGAAGTGGTTGCAGCCGGCAGTAGCTATGGCTACACCTTC	CASSEVVAAGSSYGYTF
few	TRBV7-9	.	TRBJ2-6	TGTGCCAGCAGCTTAGGAGGCTTTGGGGCCAACGTCCTGACTTTC	CASSLGGFGANVLTF
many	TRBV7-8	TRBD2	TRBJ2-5	TGTGCCAGCAGCTTATTGCGGGGGGAGGCCGAAGAGACCCAGTACTTC	CASSLLRGEAEETQYF
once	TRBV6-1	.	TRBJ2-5	TGTGCCAGCAGTGATAGGCCAAACGGAAAGACCCAGTACTTC	CASSDRPNGKTQYF
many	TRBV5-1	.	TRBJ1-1	TGCGCCAGCAGACACGGGACACTAAACACTGAAGCTTTCTTT	CASRHGTLNTEAFF
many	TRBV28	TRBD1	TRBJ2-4	TGTGCCAGCAGTTACAGGGGCCTAGCCAAAAACATTCAGTACTTC	CASSYRGLAKNIQYF
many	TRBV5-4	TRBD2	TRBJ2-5	TGTGCCAGCAGGCGGCTAGCGGAGGGCCAGACCCAGTACTTC	CASRRLAEGQTQYF
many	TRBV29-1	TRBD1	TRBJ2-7	TGCAGCGTAGGGACAGGGGCGGGCGAGCAGTACTTC	CSVGTGAGEQYF
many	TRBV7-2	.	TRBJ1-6	TGTGCCAGCAGCCCCTTAAGTAATTCACCCCTCCACTTT	CASSPLSNSPLHF
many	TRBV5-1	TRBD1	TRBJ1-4	TGCGCCAGCAGCTCCCAATGGGACAGGGCGTCCGTGGCATCTAAACTGTTTTTT	CASSSQWDRASVASKLFF
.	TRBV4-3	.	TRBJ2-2	TGCGCCAGCAGCCAAGATGGGCCCCACCCCGGGGAGCTGTTTTTT	CASSQDGPHPGELFF
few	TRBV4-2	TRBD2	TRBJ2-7	TGTGCCAGCGGCCAAGTGGGAGCGGGAGGGCCCGAGCAGTACTTC	CASGQVGAGGPEQYF
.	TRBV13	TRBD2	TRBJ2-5	TGTGCCAGCAGCCCAACCCCCACTAGCGGCCAAGAGATCCAGTACTTC	CASSPTPTSGQEIQYF
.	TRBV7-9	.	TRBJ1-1	TGTGCCAGCTGCCCCATTCAAGGGAACACTGAAGCTTTCTTT	CASCPIQGNTEAFF
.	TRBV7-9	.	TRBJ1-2	TGTGCCAGCAGCAAACAAGACAACTACTATGGCTACACCTTC	CASSKQDNYYGYTF
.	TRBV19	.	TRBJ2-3	TGTGCCAATAGTATAGAAATTGGACAGTTAGACACAGATACGCAGTATTTT	CANSIEIGQLDTDTQYF
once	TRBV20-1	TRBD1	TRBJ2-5	TGCAGTGCTAGAGACCCGACAGGGGACCTAAGAGACCCGTACTTC	CSARDPTGDLRDPYF
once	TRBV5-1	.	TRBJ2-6	TGCGCCAGCAGCCAAGGATTACGGTCCCAGTCTGGGGCCAACGTCCTGACTTTC	CASSQGLRSQSGANVLTF
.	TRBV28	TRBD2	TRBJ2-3	TGTGCCAGCAGTTTATCAGCGGGGCTCACAGGTACGCAGTATTTT	CASSLSAGLTGTQYF
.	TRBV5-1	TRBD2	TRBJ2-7	TGCGCCAGCAGCAGTAACCCGGGGAGCGGGAGCTACGAGCAGTACTTC	CASSSNPGSGSYEQYF
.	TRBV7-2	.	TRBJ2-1	TGTGCCAGCAGCTTAGTGGTTCGGAGTGAGCAGTTCTTC	CASSLVVRSEQFF
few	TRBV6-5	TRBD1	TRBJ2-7	TGTACCAGCACCCACTCGGCGACAGGGACCTACGAGCAGTACTTC	CTSTHSATGTYEQYF
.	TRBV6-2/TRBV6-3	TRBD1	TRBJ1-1	TGTGCCAGCACCCAGGGGGCAATCGCTGAAGCTTTCTTT	CASTQGAIAEAFF
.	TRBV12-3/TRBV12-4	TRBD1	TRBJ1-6	TGTGCCAGCAGTTCGTCGACAGGGATACTTTCACCCCTCCACTTT	CASSSSTGILSPLHF
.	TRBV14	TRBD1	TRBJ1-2	TGTGCCAGCAGCCCCGTGGCGGACAGGAGCGGCTACACCTTC	CASSPVADRSGYTF
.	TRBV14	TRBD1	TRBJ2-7	TGTGCCAGCAGCCAGGGGACAGTTCCCTACGAGCAGTACTTC	CASSQGTVPYEQYF
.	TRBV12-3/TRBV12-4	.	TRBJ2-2	TGTGCCACCAAGGGGATAAGTGGTACCGGGGAGCTGTTTTTT	CATKGISGTGELFF
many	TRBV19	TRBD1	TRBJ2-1	TGTGCCAGTAGCGGGCAGGGGGCCTACAATGAGCAGTTCTTC	CASSGQGAYNEQFF
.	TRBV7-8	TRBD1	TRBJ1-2	TGTGCCAGCAGCCCCGGGACAGGGTGCTATGGCTACACCTTC	CASSPGTGCYGYTF
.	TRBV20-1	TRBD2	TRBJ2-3	TGCGGTGCCAGGGGGCTAGCGGGAGTGTTTCTGAGCACAGATACGCAGTATTTT	CGARGLAGVFLSTDTQYF
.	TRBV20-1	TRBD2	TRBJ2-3	TGCAGTGCTAGAGGGGGGCTAGCGGGAGCGGTCGGCACAGATACGCAGTATTTT	CSARGGLAGAVGTDTQYF
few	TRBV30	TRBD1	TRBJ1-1	TGTGCCTGGAGTGACGGGACAGGGTTGACTGAAGCTTTCTTT	CAWSDGTGLTEAFF
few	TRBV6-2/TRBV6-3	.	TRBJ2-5	TGTGCCAGCAGTCACTCAGGCGGTACAGGAGAGACCCAGTACTTC	CASSHSGGTGETQYF
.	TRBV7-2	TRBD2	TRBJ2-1	TGTGCCAGCAGCTTACCCCTAGCGGGGGGGCCGGATGAGCAGTTCTTC	CASSLPLAGGPDEQFF
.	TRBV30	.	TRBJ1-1	TGTGCCTGGAGTGTAGCAGGATTGGACACTGAAGCTTTCTTT	CAWSVAGLDTEAFF
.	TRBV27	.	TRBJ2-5	TGTGCCAGCCGTCCGGGGCCCGCCTCCTCCGAGCAGTCCTTC	CASRPGPASSEQSF
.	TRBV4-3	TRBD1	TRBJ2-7	TGCGCCAGCAGCCAAACCGACAGGGGGCATTACGAGCAGTACTTC	CASSQTDRGHYEQYF
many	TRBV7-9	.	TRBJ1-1	TGTGCCAGCAGCTCTCGAACCCGTCTAGGGGAAGCTTTCTTT	CASSSRTRLGEAFF
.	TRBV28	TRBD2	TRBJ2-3	TGTGCCAGCAGCGCGCGAGGGAGGGACACAGATACGCAGTATTTT	CASSARGRDTDTQYF
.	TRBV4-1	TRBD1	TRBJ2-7	TGCGCCAGCAGCCAGAATGGACAGGGGGCGGGCTACGAGCAGTACTTC	CASSQNGQGAGYEQYF
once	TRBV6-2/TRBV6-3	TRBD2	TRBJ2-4	TGTGCCAGCAGTTATTCAGAACTAGCGGGGATAAACATTCAGTACTTC	CASSYSELAGINIQYF
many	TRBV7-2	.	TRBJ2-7	TGTGCCAGCAGGACTACCCCCTACGAGCAGTACTTC	CASRTTPYEQYF
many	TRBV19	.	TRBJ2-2	TGTGCCAGTAGGTTAGGGGGACGCAAATTCCTGAACACCGGGGAGCTGTTTTTT	CASRLGGRKFLNTGELFF